This T cell receptor beta chain emerged from a study of T-cell memory formation after mild COVID-19. Study-wide background: TCR clusters showed largely donor specificity. Study results and caveats: Clones that got smaller from day 15 to 85 had even CD4/CD8, while clones growing later tipped toward CD4+. Mostly located in CM and EM were contracting CD4+ clones, with contracting CD8+ clones located in EMRA.

CDR1 MNHNY and CDR2 SVGAGI come from the germline V gene (reference sequence). The V end was cut by 2 bases, the J end by 4 bases, with 9 bases between. This CDR3 has 13 residues. This clonotype was counted a few times. Its target is not known. Constant-segment-primed 5'RACE gave TCR alpha and TCR beta cDNA libraries with sample barcodes and UMIs. TCRdb passed the 5' RACE reads through MiXCR, listing each CDR3 protein once. Found here are 450,000 to 650,000 distinct CDR3 sequences, about a sixth of them singletons; the top ten hold 12%. Sequencing was performed on PBMCs or a T cell subset sorted from them (not recorded which). This receptor was obtained from an adult woman who had mild COVID-19 (a few samples of this study predate the infection). Cell type and time point are not known. The chain carries TRBV6-6 and TRBJ2-7; weak D call: TRBD2 (6 bases). This chain's CDR3 is CASSYGLAYEQYF. For the CDR3, the DNA is TGTGCCAGCAGTTACGGGCTAGCGTACGAGCAGTACTTC.